The 22 T cell receptor beta chains below all came from one sample that was sequenced in a study of chemoradiotherapy in HPV16-positive cancers. The table came from immunoSEQ multiplex PCR; TCRdb's copy has only in-frame clones and leaves some out. The sample comprises around 15,000 clones, under 85% of which are singletons, and approximately 1.3% rests with the top ten. The specimen was collected from a patient who underwent chemoradiotherapy. The receptors come from a human donor with HPV-associated anogenital cancer.

This sequence joins TRBV9 and TRBJ2-2, with D perhaps matching TRBD1 (6 bases). This CDR3 has 12 residues. V was pared by 4 bases and J by 8 bases, with 9 bases between. Germline loops: CDR1 SGDLS, CDR2 YYNGEE. In DNA, the CDR3 is TGTGCCAGCAGCCCAGGGGAAGGGGAGCTGTTTTTT. Its translation is CASSPGEGELFF.

This clone was seen a few times. V gene TRBV5-8 combines with J gene TRBJ1-1, with D unclear. V shed 3 bases and J shed 1 base, with 10 bases lying between them. Germline CDR1 SGHTS, CDR2 YDEGEE. CDR3 length: 14 residues. Here the CDR3 DNA reads TGTGCCAGCAGCTCCCTCCGGGGGAACACTGAAGCTTTCTTT. Translated, it gives CASSSLRGNTEAFF.

The gene calls are TRBV4-1 and TRBJ1-5; D is ambiguous. V was pared by 3 bases and J by 2 bases, with 14 bases between. Germline V lookup: CDR1 MGHRA, CDR2 YSYEKL. This CDR3 has 16 residues. CDR3 sequence (DNA): TGCGCCAGCAGCCAGGACGGCGGCTTGGGCAATCAGCCCCAGCATTTT. This translates into CASSQDGGLGNQPQHF.

V is TRBV30 and J is TRBJ1-5; D is possibly TRBD1 (6 bases). CDR1 and CDR2 (germline): GTSNPN, SVGIG (reference sequence). Trimming pared 5 bases from V and 7 bases from J, leaving 15 bases between. CDR3 length equals 13 residues. The CDR3 nucleotides are TGTGCCTGGGCCGTTATACAGGGACAGCCCCAGCATTTT. Protein: CAWAVIQGQPQHF.

The chain recombines TRBV2 with TRBJ1-6; TRBD1 is a possible D gene (5 bases). Trimming stripped 10 bases from V and 8 bases from J, with 21 bases between. CDR3 length equals 15 residues. CDR1 SNHLY and CDR2 FYNNEI come from the germline V gene. The CDR3 DNA is TGTGCCACCAAGAGGGCCTTGCCGGGGGATTCACCCCTCCACTTT. Its protein product is CATKRALPGDSPLHF.

The CDR3, as DNA: TGTGCCATCAGTGATCGGGGGAGGGCAGTCTCCTACAATGAGCAGTTCTTC. The encoded protein is CAISDRGRAVSYNEQFF. The rearrangement uses TRBV10-3 and TRBJ2-1; TRBD2 matches 7 bases. The CDR3 is 17 residues long. CDR1 and CDR2 (germline): ENHRY, SYGVKD. The V gene end was trimmed by 3 bases and the J gene end by 0 bases; junction bases not matched to a gene: 8.

This rearrangement joins TRBV6-5 to TRBJ1-1, with 7 bases aligning to TRBD1. V gave up 5 bases and J gave up 5 bases; unmatched junction bases: 8. Germline values: CDR1 MNHEY, CDR2 SVGAGI. The CDR3 is 14 residues long. The CDR3 sequence: CASSRGTEGTEAFF. CDR3 sequence (DNA): TGTGCCAGCAGTCGAGGGACAGAAGGAACTGAAGCTTTCTTT.

V usage is TRBV27 and J usage is TRBJ1-1; 11 bases are shared with TRBD1. Trimming at V came to 6 bases and at J to 8 bases, leaving 5 bases not matched to a gene. Germline loops: CDR1 MNHEY, CDR2 SMNVEV (reference sequence). The CDR3 runs 13 residues. The CDR3 DNA follows: TGTGCCAGCAGACCGGGACAGGGGGGAGAAGCTTTCTTT. The encoded protein is CASRPGQGGEAFF.

This rearrangement joins TRBV25-1 to TRBJ2-1, with unresolved D. This CDR3 has 15 amino acids. CDR1 is MGHDK and CDR2 is SYGVNS in the germline V gene. The V end lost 1 base, the J end lost 6 bases, and 13 bases lay between the germline ends. CDR3 loop: CASSESHMWGNEQFF. As DNA, the CDR3 is TGTGCCAGCAGTGAATCCCACATGTGGGGCAATGAGCAGTTCTTC.

This clone was recorded a few times. This sequence joins TRBV27 and TRBJ1-1; 7 bases fit TRBD1. This CDR3 spans 12 amino acids. The germline V gene encodes CDR1 MNHEY and CDR2 SMNVEV (reference sequence). The CDR3: CATGQLNAVAFF. The CDR3 DNA is TGTGCAACGGGACAGCTAAATGCGGTTGCTTTCTTT.

This clone was counted once. The rearrangement links TRBV27 to TRBJ2-5, with D perhaps TRBD1 or TRBD2 (6 bases each). The germline V gene encodes CDR1 MNHEY and CDR2 SMNVEV (reference sequence). Trimming stripped 4 bases from V and 5 bases from J, with 17 bases between. The CDR3 runs 15 residues. CDR3 sequence: CASSSSGGRRETQYF. The CDR3, as DNA: TGTGCCAGCAGTTCTTCTGGGGGGCGTCGGGAGACCCAGTACTTC.

This rearrangement joins TRBV2 to TRBJ1-2, with D possibly matching TRBD1 (5 bases). V was pared by 5 bases and J by 4 bases, with 17 bases between. This CDR3 has 15 amino acids. Germline V gene data show CDR1 as SNHLY and CDR2 as FYNNEI. CDR3 amino acids: CASSFSITGFYGYTF. CDR3 in DNA: TGTGCCAGCAGTTTCTCGATTACAGGATTCTATGGCTACACCTTC.

This chain uses TRBV29-1 with TRBJ2-4, with D possibly matching TRBD1 (7 bases). CDR1 SQVTM and CDR2 ANQGSEA come from the germline V gene. V lost 2 bases, J lost 2 bases, and 13 bases lay in between. This CDR3 region has 15 residues. CDR3 loop: CSVERQGGTKNIQYF. Here the CDR3 DNA reads TGCAGCGTTGAAAGGCAGGGGGGCACCAAAAACATTCAGTACTTC. Looking up the rest from reference TRBV29-1 and TRBJ2-4 gives the full variable domain: SAVISQKPSRDICQRGTSLTIQCQVDSQVTMMFWYRQQPGQSLTLIATANQGSEATYESGFVIDKFPISRPNLTFSTLTVSNMSPEDSSIYLCSVERQGGTKNIQYFGAGTRLSVL.

The chain couples TRBV7-2 to TRBJ1-4; D not resolved. This CDR3 has 14 amino acids. Trimming took off 3 bases at V and 8 bases at J, with 13 bases between the two ends. Germline values: CDR1 SGHTA, CDR2 FQGNSA. Here the CDR3 DNA reads TGTGCCAGCAGCTTTCTACGGGGAAGCGAAAAACTGTTTTTT. Its protein is CASSFLRGSEKLFF.

CDR3 in amino acids: CASSPTPPLGQPQHF. The CDR3 nucleotides read TGTGCCAGCAGCCCGACACCTCCATTAGGCCAGCCCCAGCATTTT. The chain joins TRBV11-3 to TRBJ1-5; D is unclear. V lost 5 bases and J lost 7, with 18 bases in between. CDR3 size: 15 residues. Per germline, CDR1 SGHNT and CDR2 YENEEA.

The gene calls are TRBV19 and TRBJ1-2, with unresolved D. CDR3 length: 12 residues. V was trimmed by 3 bases and J by 4 bases, leaving 6 bases between them. Looked up from germline, CDR1 is LNHDA and CDR2 is SQIVND (reference sequence). For the CDR3, the DNA is TGTGCCAGTAGTATTTCGGTCTATGGCTACACCTTC. This codes for CASSISVYGYTF.

The gene calls are TRBV11-2 and TRBJ2-1, with 7 bases that match TRBD1. The ends lost 5 bases at V and 3 bases at J; junction bases unmatched: 7. The CDR3 runs 15 residues. CDR1 SGHAT and CDR2 FQNNGV come from the germline V gene. DNA for the CDR3: TGTGCCAGCAGCCCGTTGCAGGGGGACTACAATGAGCAGTTCTTC. This gives the protein CASSPLQGDYNEQFF.

The rearrangement joins TRBV5-1 to TRBJ1-1; D not resolved. The CDR3 totals 11 residues. Germline V gene sequence: CDR1 SGHRS, CDR2 YFSETQ. Trimming left V 0 bases short and J 8 bases short, with 5 bases between. The CDR3 protein is CASSLAGEAFF. CDR3 nucleotide sequence: TGCGCCAGCAGCTTGGCGGGGGAAGCTTTCTTT.

The J gene is TRBJ2-7, the V gene TRBV7-6, with 7 bases fitting TRBD2. The CDR3 runs 14 residues. Losses at the gene ends were 5 bases for V and 0 bases for J; bases not matched to a gene: 4. Per the germline V gene, CDR1 is SGHVS and CDR2 is FNYEAQ. CDR3 DNA sequence: TGTGCCAGCAGCCTGGGGGGGACCTCCTACGAGCAGTACTTC. Protein sequence: CASSLGGTSYEQYF.

This rearrangement joins TRBV11-2 to TRBJ1-2; D unresolved. The CDR3 is 12 residues long. V was clipped by 0 bases and J by 6 bases, with 5 bases between them. Per germline, CDR1 SGHAT and CDR2 FQNNGV. CDR3 DNA sequence: TGTGCCAGCAGCTTAGAAGGGAATGGCTACACCTTC. Translated, it gives CASSLEGNGYTF.

This chain links TRBV4-2 with TRBJ1-3; D is unresolved. The V end lost 1 base, the J end lost 0 bases, and 13 bases lay between the germline ends. Looked up from germline, CDR1 is LGHNA and CDR2 is YNFKEQ. The CDR3 length is 17 residues. CDR3 region: CASSQVGGVLSGNTIYF. The CDR3 coding sequence is TGTGCCAGCAGCCAAGTTGGCGGGGTCCTCTCTGGAAACACCATATATTTT.

CDR3 protein: CASSFGTNYNEQFF. The CDR3 bases are TGTGCCAGCAGCTTCGGGACTAACTACAATGAGCAGTTCTTC. The chain has TRBV7-3 and TRBJ2-1; 7 bases are a match to TRBD2. CDR1 is SGHTA and CDR2 is FQGTGA in the germline V gene. After removal of 3 bases from V and 3 bases from J, the junction contained 2 bases not matched to a gene. This CDR3 region has 14 residues.